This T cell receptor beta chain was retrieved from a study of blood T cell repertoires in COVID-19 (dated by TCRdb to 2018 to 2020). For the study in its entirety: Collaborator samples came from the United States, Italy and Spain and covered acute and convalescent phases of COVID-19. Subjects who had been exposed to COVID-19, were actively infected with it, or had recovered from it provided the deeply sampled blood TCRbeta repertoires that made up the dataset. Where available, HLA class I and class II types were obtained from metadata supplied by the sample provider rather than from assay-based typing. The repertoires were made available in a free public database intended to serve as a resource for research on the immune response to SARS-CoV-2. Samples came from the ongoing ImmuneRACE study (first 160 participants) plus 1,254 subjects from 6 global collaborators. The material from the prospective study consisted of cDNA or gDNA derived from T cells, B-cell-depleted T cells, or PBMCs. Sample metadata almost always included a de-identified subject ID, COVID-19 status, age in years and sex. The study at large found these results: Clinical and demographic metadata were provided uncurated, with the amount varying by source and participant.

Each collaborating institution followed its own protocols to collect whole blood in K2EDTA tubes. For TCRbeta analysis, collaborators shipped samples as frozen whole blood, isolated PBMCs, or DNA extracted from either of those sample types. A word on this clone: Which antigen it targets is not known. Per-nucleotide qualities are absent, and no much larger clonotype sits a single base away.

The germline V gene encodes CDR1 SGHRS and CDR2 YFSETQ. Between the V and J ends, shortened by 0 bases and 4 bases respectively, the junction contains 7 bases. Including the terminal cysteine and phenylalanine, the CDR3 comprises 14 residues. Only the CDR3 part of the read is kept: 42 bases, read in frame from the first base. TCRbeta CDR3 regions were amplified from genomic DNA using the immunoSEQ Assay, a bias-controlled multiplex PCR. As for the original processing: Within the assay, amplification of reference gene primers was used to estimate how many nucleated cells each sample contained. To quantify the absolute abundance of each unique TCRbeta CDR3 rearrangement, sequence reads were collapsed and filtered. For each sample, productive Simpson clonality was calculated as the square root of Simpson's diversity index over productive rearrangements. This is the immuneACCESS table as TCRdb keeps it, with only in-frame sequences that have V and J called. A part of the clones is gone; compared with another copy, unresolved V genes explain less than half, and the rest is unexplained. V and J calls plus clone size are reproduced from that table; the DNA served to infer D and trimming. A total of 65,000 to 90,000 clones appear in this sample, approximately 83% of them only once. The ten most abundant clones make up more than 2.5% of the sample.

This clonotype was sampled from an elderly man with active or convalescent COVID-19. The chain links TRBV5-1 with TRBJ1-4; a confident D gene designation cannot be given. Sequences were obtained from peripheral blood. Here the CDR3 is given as CASSLERSNEKLFF. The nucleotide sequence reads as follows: TGCGCCAGCAGCTTGGAACGGAGTAATGAAAAACTGTTTTTT. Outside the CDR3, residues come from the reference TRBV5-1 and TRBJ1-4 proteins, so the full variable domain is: KAGVTQTPRYLIKTRGQQVTLSCSPISGHRSVSWYQQTPGQGLQFLFEYFSETQRNKGNFPGRFSGRQFSNSRSEMNVSTLELGDSALYLCASSLERSNEKLFFGSGTQLSVL.